Below, one TCR beta chain is given with its context. Its antigen is as yet unknown. The data originate from a study of shared clonotypes between healthy human individuals. Study summary: In total, the donors were two women and a few men aged 18 to 49. Each donor's CD8 memory used one plate, CD8 naive two, each CD4 subset three. Findings and caveats of the study: Sampling involved blood alone; tissue repertoires likely differ. Naive subsets, compared against memory subsets, generally had larger estimated richness values.

Using immunoSEQ multiplex PCR, the repertoire was profiled, and TCRdb retains in-frame clones only, with some absent. The table has around 650,000 clones, about 95% seen once. Cells designated naive CD8 were CD45RO-negative and were positively selected for CCR7, with terminally differentiated effector memory CD45RA+ cells excluded. With V trimmed by 7 bases and J by 9 bases, 4 bases remained unmatched. The CDR3 totals 10 residues. CDR1 is SQVTM and CDR2 is ANQGSEA in the germline V gene. The sequence derives from a woman aged 30 to 39 in good health. The V gene is TRBV29-1, the J gene TRBJ1-1; 8 bases map to TRBD1. Input material: naive CD8+ T cells sorted from blood. The CDR3 is CSAGTGKAFF. For the CDR3, the DNA is TGCAGCGCTGGGACAGGCAAAGCTTTCTTT.